A single sample gave rise to the 2 T cell receptor beta chains below, sequenced in a study of cytomegalovirus exposure and HLA in healthy donors. TCRdb's copy holds only in-frame clones and misses some; the assay was immunoSEQ multiplex PCR. The repertoire holds some 250,000 clones, with 90% as singletons. The sequencing sample was made of PBMCs. The origin of the receptors is a woman under 30 in good health and CMV-seronegative.

Comments on this clone: The identical CDR3 is also encoded by other nucleotide sequences in the sample. V usage is TRBV4-3 and J usage is TRBJ2-7; the match to TRBD1 covers 10 bases. With V trimmed by 3 bases and J by 2 bases, 1 base remained unmatched. The CDR3 sequence is 14 residues long. Germline CDR1 and CDR2: LGHNA and YSLEER. CDR3 protein: CASSQDRGAYEQYF. CDR3 bases: TGCGCCAGCAGCCAGGACAGGGGGGCCTACGAGCAGTACTTC.

CDR3 region: CASSITRAAVGETQYF. The CDR3 DNA sequence: TGTGCCAGTAGTATAACCCGGGCAGCGGTTGGAGAGACCCAGTACTTC. The V gene is TRBV19, the J gene TRBJ2-5, with D perhaps matching TRBD2 (5 bases). The V gene lost 2 bases and the J gene lost 4 bases, with 17 bases spanning the gap. Germline CDR1 is LNHDA and CDR2 is SQIVND (reference sequence). The CDR3 loop spans 16 amino acids.